The following is a T cell receptor beta chain sequence with its context. CDR1 SGHVS and CDR2 FQNEAQ come from the germline V gene. With 2 bases removed from V and 1 base from J, the gap between germline ends came to 17 bases. This CDR3 region has 18 residues. Repertoires were generated with immunoSEQ multiplex PCR, while TCRdb's copy carries only in-frame clones and drops some. Of around 10,000 clones detected, 77% appear once; the ten largest clones hold about 16%. This sample is drawn from a study of OX40 agonist ivuxolimab in advanced cancers. Here the sequenced sample was CD4+ or CD8+ T cells sorted from blood, taken in a trial of the OX40 agonist ivuxolimab. This sequence originates from an adult with an advanced solid tumor such as melanoma, head and neck, liver or kidney cancer. The J gene is TRBJ2-2, the V gene TRBV7-8, with D uncertain. As DNA, the CDR3 is TGTGCCAGCAGCTTACCTAGACACGGGTCAGAGAACACCGGGGAGCTGTTTTTT. This translates into CASSLPRHGSENTGELFF.